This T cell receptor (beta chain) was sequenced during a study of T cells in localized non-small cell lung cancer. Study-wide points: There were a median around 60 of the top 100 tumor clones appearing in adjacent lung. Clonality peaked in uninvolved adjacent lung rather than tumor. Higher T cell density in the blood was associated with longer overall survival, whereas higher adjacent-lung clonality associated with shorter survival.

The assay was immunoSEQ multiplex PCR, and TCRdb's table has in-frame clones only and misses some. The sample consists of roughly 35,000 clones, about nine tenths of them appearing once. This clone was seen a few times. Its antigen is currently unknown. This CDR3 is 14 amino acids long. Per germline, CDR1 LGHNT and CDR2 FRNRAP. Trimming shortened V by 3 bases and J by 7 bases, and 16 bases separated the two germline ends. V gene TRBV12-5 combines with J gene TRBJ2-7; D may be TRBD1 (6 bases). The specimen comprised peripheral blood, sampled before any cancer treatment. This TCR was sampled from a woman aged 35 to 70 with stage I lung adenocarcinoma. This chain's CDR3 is CASGLGDTRREQYF. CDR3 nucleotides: TGTGCTAGTGGTTTAGGGGACACTCGTCGGGAGCAGTACTTC.